This TCR beta chain emerged from a study of blood T cell repertoires in COVID-19. About the research overall: Sources were T cells, B-cell-depleted T cells, or PBMCs; the material itself was cDNA or gDNA.

The protocol was immunoSEQ multiplex PCR, while the TCRdb copy is restricted to in-frame clones and leaves out a portion. The top ten hold 10% of the sample, which has roughly 60,000 clones, around 83% seen once. Germline V lookup: CDR1 KGHSH, CDR2 LQKENI. This CDR3 contains 16 residues. V was clipped by 6 bases and J by 1 base; unmatched bases: 7. This clone occurred a few times. The sample was peripheral blood. The chain carries TRBV18 and TRBJ2-5; TRBD2 aligns across 11 bases. This receptor was identified in a man aged 45-60 years with COVID-19, enrolled during active disease. The CDR3 is CASSPQLAGVQETQYF. CDR3 coding DNA: TGTGCCAGCTCGCCCCAACTAGCGGGAGTCCAAGAGACCCAGTACTTC.